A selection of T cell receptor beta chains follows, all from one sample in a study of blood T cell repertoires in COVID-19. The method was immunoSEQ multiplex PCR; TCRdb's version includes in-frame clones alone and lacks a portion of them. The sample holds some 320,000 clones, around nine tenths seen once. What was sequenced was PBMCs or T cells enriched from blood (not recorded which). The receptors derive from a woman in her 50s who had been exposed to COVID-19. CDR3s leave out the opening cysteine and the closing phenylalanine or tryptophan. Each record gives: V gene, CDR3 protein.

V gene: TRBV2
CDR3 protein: ASSVLPRRYEQY

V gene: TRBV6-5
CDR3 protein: ASKVGFQNTGELF

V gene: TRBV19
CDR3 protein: ASRPTSGTGYNEQF

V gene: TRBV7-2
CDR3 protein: ATGRYNEQF

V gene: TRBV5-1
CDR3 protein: ASSSAGGTNNEQF

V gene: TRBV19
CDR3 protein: ASKATGRSDGYT

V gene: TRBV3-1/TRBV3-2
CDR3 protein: ASSQDPPGTGTINEKLF

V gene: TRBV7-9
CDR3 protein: ASSLGLGVTYEQY

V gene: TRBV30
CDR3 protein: AWRGGLAFRPSSYNEQF

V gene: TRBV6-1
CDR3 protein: ASSEATGGAQGNTIY

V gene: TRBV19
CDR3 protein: ASSIQGTTGELF

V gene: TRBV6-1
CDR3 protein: ASSEASSSEQY

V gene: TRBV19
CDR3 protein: ASSTPTGVHSPLH

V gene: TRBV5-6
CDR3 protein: ASSFRPYGGGNTEAF

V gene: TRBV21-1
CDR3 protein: ASALGELAGGHEQF

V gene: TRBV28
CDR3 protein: ASSLPAGEHTGELF

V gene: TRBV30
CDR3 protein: AWAEDRGPKNIQY

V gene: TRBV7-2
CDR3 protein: ASSRDTATYEQY

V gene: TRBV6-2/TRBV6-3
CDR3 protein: ASSPNPAGSQETQY

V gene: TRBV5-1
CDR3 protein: ASSLEIQGADNEQF

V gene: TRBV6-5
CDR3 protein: ASSPTSTGPYEQY

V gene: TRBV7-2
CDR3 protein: ASSLTATNEKLF

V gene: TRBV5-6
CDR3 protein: ASSWGLAGARETQY

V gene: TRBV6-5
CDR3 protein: ASSLQPQH

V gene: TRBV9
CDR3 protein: ASSVEGAGGELF

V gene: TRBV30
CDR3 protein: ACGDSRGNQPQH

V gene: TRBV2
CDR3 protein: ASSEPGQGQETQY

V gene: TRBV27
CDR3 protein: ASSLQGWTEAF

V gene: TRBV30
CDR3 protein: AWVSPLRGWSGYT

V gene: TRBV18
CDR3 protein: ASSPGSAGMITEAF

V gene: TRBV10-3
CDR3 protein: AISYRDTSSYEQY

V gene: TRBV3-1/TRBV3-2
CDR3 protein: ASSRGQPGELF

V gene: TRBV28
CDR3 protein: ASSLVRGRTEAF

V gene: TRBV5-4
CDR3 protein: ASSLDRGSGNTIY

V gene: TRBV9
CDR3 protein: ASSVDLSSGNTIY

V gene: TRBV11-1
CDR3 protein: ASSRRTETNYGYT

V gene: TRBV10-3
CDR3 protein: AISAGQESGANVLT

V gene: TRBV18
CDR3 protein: ASSPLPNEAF